The entry below gives a single T cell receptor (beta chain) sequence along with its context. Its antigen remains unknown. The data originate from a study of T-cell memory formation after mild COVID-19. Study in general: Clusters of TCRs were largely donor specific. General study results and limits: Some clones that responded turned up in pre-infection memory, which suggests that cross-reactive memory joined in. CD4/CD8 balance held among clones contracting day 15 to 85, and later expanders leaned CD4+.

TCRdb used MiXCR to reprocess the 5' RACE reads, holding one entry per CDR3 protein. The repertoire holds approximately 350,000 distinct CDR3 sequences, with 10% to 15% as singletons. This CDR3 is built from 12 residues. Unmatched junction bases numbered 9, after V lost 7 bases and J lost 6 bases. CDR1 is SQVTM and CDR2 is ANQGSEA in the germline V gene. The chain carries TRBV29-1 and TRBJ2-7, with TRBD1 identical over 7 bases. Sequenced: PBMCs or a T cell subset sorted from them (not recorded which). The TCR was taken from a man between 18 and 29 years old who had mild COVID-19 (a few samples of this study predate the infection). Cell type and time point are not known. CDR3 amino acids: CSARQGKREQYF. DNA of the CDR3: TGCAGCGCCAGACAGGGTAAACGCGAGCAGTACTTC.